This TCR beta chain is from a study of CD8+ T cells in alopecia areata. Of note for this clone: Antigen unknown.

The length of the CDR3 is 12 residues. Germline-derived CDR1 and CDR2 are SGHRS and YFSETQ. V was cut by 0 bases and J by 14 bases, with 12 bases left in between. RNA was isolated and reverse transcribed to cDNA, the sequencing template. Some clones are missing from TCRdb's copy, which holds only in-frame ones; the method was immunoSEQ multiplex PCR. The table has fewer than 250,000 clones, around two fifths seen once. The sample's treatment: oral pan-JAK inhibitor, 5-10 mg twice daily. Peripheral blood, together with lesional scalp punch biopsies, was collected from alopecia areata patients. Study conclusions and caveats: Treatment with tofacitinib significantly lowered scalp clonality and reduced expanded CD8+ clones among the top 100.

Sequencing used CD4+ T cells sorted from blood, obtained at roughly week 36, from a patient treated with tofacitinib. The chain has TRBV5-1 and TRBJ2-1; tentatively, D is TRBD1 (6 bases). The sequence was collected from a human donor with alopecia areata. Here the CDR3 reads CASSLVQGEEFF. The CDR3 nucleotides read TGCGCCAGCAGCTTGGTACAGGGCGAGGAGTTCTTC.